A selection of T cell receptor beta chains follows, all from one sample in a study of chemoradiotherapy in HPV16-positive cancers. The table came from immunoSEQ multiplex PCR; TCRdb's copy has only in-frame clones and leaves some out. Seen here are roughly 4,600 clones, around 88% observed once, and the top ten hold approximately 8.4%. The specimen comprised tumor tissue, sampled from a patient who underwent chemoradiotherapy. Receptors originate from a human donor with HPV-associated anogenital cancer. Each CDR3 is given with its conserved first and last residue. A D gene is named only where the DNA matches it firmly. The size of a clone is reported for some rows only, either as once, few or many, or as a class for expanded clones.

>-|TRBV7-8|few|TRBJ2-6
CASSVGTGANVLTF
TGTGCCAGCAGTGTCGGGACTGGGGCCAACGTCCTGACTTTC
>TRBD1|TRBV4-3|-|TRBJ2-1
CASSLGTETYNEQFF
TGCGCCAGCAGCCTCGGGACAGAGACCTACAATGAGCAGTTCTTC
>-|TRBV4-1|-|TRBJ1-4
CASSPLTWGKDEKLFF
TGCGCCAGCAGCCCGTTGACTTGGGGGAAGGATGAAAAACTGTTTTTT
>TRBD2|TRBV29-1|-|TRBJ2-1
CSATGLAGVYEQFF
TGCAGCGCTACGGGACTAGCGGGAGTCTATGAGCAGTTCTTC
>TRBD2|TRBV10-3|-|TRBJ2-1
CATLRTSGGEEQFF
TGTGCCACCCTCCGGACTAGCGGGGGGGAAGAGCAGTTCTTC
>TRBD2|TRBV5-1|-|TRBJ2-3
CASSLGLAGGTDTQYF
TGCGCCAGCAGCTTGGGGTTAGCGGGGGGCACAGATACGCAGTATTTT
>-|TRBV11-3|-|TRBJ2-1
CASSQDYPSYNEQFF
TGTGCCAGCAGTCAAGACTACCCCTCCTACAATGAGCAGTTCTTC
>-|TRBV21-1|-|TRBJ1-1
CASRPMVDTIRTEAFF
TGTGCCAGCAGACCCATGGTAGACACAATTCGCACTGAAGCTTTCTTT
>-|TRBV6-1|-|TRBJ1-5
CASSLLAGSNQPQHF
TGTGCCAGCAGCCTGTTGGCGGGTAGCAATCAGCCCCAGCATTTT
>-|TRBV6-1|-|TRBJ2-1
CASSGIDEQFF
TGTGCCAGCAGTGGGATAGATGAGCAGTTCTTC
>-|TRBV27|-|TRBJ2-1
CASSLRDEQFF
TGTGCCAGCAGTTTACGCGATGAGCAGTTCTTC
>-|TRBV14|-|TRBJ2-7
CASSQGGARYYEQYF
TGTGCCAGCAGCCAGGGGGGAGCTCGCTACTACGAGCAGTACTTC
>-|TRBV11-3|-|TRBJ1-6
CASSLWWQYNSPLHF
TGTGCCAGCAGCCTATGGTGGCAGTATAATTCACCCCTCCACTTT
>-|TRBV14|-|TRBJ2-3
CASSRLTQDRNTQYF
TGTGCCAGCAGCCGGCTTACCCAGGACAGAAATACGCAGTATTTT
>-|TRBV9|once|TRBJ2-1
CASSVSGSWGEQFF
TGTGCCAGCAGCGTAAGCGGCAGCTGGGGGGAGCAGTTCTTC
>-|TRBV9|-|TRBJ2-3
CASSVGPQGGDTQYF
TGTGCCAGCAGCGTGGGGCCCCAAGGCGGAGATACGCAGTATTTT
>TRBD2|TRBV7-2|-|TRBJ2-3
CASSLAAGAGTDTQYF
TGTGCCAGCAGCTTAGCTGCGGGAGCGGGCACAGATACGCAGTATTTT
>TRBD1|TRBV11-2|-|TRBJ2-5
CASSRGDRGPQETQYF
TGTGCCAGCAGCAGGGGGGACAGGGGCCCACAAGAGACCCAGTACTTC
>-|TRBV5-5|-|TRBJ2-7
CASSFLVFYEQYF
TGTGCCAGCAGCTTCCTGGTGTTCTACGAGCAGTACTTC
>-|TRBV27|-|TRBJ2-1
CASSLSRGNEQFF
TGTGCCAGCAGTTTGAGTCGGGGCAATGAGCAGTTCTTC
>-|TRBV27|-|TRBJ2-7
CASSSSYEQYF
TGTGCCAGCTCTAGCTCCTACGAGCAGTACTTC
>TRBD2|TRBV6-5|once|TRBJ2-2
CASSYSSAGGGGELFF
TGTGCCAGCAGTTACTCAAGCGCGGGGGGGGGCGGGGAGCTGTTTTTT
>-|TRBV6-6|-|TRBJ1-5
CASSPAGQYSNQPQHF
TGTGCCAGCAGTCCCGCCGGACAGTATAGCAATCAGCCCCAGCATTTT
>-|TRBV5-1|-|TRBJ2-7
CASKLGLRYEQYF
TGCGCCAGCAAGCTCGGGCTTCGGTACGAGCAGTACTTC
>-|TRBV7-9|-|TRBJ2-2
CASSLFGGPGELFF
TGTGCCAGCAGCTTATTCGGGGGTCCCGGGGAGCTGTTTTTT
>TRBD1|TRBV6-6|-|TRBJ1-2
CASSPRQGRKNYGYTF
TGTGCCAGCAGCCCTAGACAGGGAAGAAAGAACTATGGCTACACCTTC
>-|TRBV2|-|TRBJ2-2
CASSEAPSVGNTGELFF
TGTGCCAGCAGTGAGGCCCCTAGCGTAGGGAACACCGGGGAGCTGTTTTTT
>TRBD1|TRBV7-2|-|TRBJ2-3
CASSFLPPGTGPTDTQYF
TGTGCCAGCAGCTTCCTACCACCCGGGACAGGGCCCACAGATACGCAGTATTTT
>TRBD1|TRBV6-5|few|TRBJ1-1
CASSFYRGRPTEAFF
TGTGCCAGCAGTTTCTACAGGGGTAGACCCACTGAAGCTTTCTTT
>-|TRBV7-2|-|TRBJ2-3
CASSLPATDTQYF
TGTGCCAGCAGCTTACCAGCCACAGATACGCAGTATTTT
>TRBD2|TRBV5-4|once|TRBJ2-1
CASSLGLAGGKQFF
TGTGCCAGCAGCTTGGGGCTAGCGGGGGGAAAGCAGTTCTTC
>-|TRBV7-8|-|TRBJ1-2
CASSLAGVGYTF
TGTGCCAGCAGCTTGGCAGGGGTGGGCTACACCTTC
>TRBD1|TRBV18|-|TRBJ1-2
CASSPTGGFGGYTF
TGTGCCAGCTCACCCACAGGGGGGTTCGGTGGCTACACCTTC
>-|TRBV27|-|TRBJ1-1
CASSRSSGTEAFF
TGTGCCAGCAGTCGAAGTAGTGGGACTGAAGCTTTCTTT
>TRBD1|TRBV12-5|-|TRBJ1-1
CASGSYRGLGTEAFF
TGTGCTAGTGGTAGTTACAGGGGGCTAGGCACTGAAGCTTTCTTT
>-|TRBV7-9|-|TRBJ2-7
CASSFMGGSYEQYF
TGTGCCAGCAGCTTTATGGGCGGGTCCTACGAGCAGTACTTC
>-|TRBV28|once|TRBJ1-1
CASSSLGAWSEAFF
TGTGCCAGCAGTTCGCTTGGGGCCTGGTCTGAAGCTTTCTTT
>-|TRBV7-2|-|TRBJ1-4
CASSPRATTNEKLFF
TGTGCCAGCAGCCCAAGGGCAACAACTAATGAAAAACTGTTTTTT
>-|TRBV6-6|-|TRBJ1-1
CASRLQGANTEAFF
TGTGCCAGCAGGTTACAGGGAGCGAACACTGAAGCTTTCTTT
>-|TRBV6-1|-|TRBJ2-5
CASSPQTAQETQYF
TGTGCCAGCAGTCCCCAGACAGCTCAAGAGACCCAGTACTTC
>-|TRBV10-2|few|TRBJ2-5
CASSESSETQYF
TGCGCCAGCAGTGAGTCGTCGGAGACCCAGTACTTC
>-|TRBV21-1|-|TRBJ1-5
CASSRTGGNQPQHF
TGTGCCAGCAGCAGAACAGGGGGCAATCAGCCCCAGCATTTT
>-|TRBV4-3|few|TRBJ1-6
CASSPQGYRFKALHF
TGCGCCAGCAGCCCTCAAGGGTACCGATTCAAGGCCCTCCACTTT
>TRBD2|TRBV27|-|TRBJ2-2
CASRVAAGGALGELFF
TGTGCCAGCAGGGTAGCCGCGGGAGGTGCCTTGGGGGAGCTGTTTTTT
>-|TRBV5-8|once|TRBJ1-4
CASSLRRVNEKLFF
TGTGCCAGCAGCTTGAGGAGGGTTAATGAAAAACTGTTTTTT
>-|TRBV21-1|-|TRBJ2-3
CASSKRAGVEDTQYF
TGTGCCAGCAGCAAACGAGCGGGAGTCGAGGATACGCAGTATTTT
>-|TRBV21-1|-|TRBJ1-5
CATRQGNQPQHF
TGTGCCACCCGACAGGGCAATCAGCCCCAGCATTTT
>-|TRBV11-3|-|TRBJ2-6
CASSPGGGGSNVLTF
TGTGCCAGCAGCCCAGGGGGAGGGGGGTCCAACGTCCTGACTTTC
>-|TRBV9|-|TRBJ2-1
CASSAYYRDNEQFF
TGTGCCAGCAGCGCCTACTACCGGGATAATGAGCAGTTCTTC
>TRBD1|TRBV5-4|-|TRBJ2-1
CASSSGQGGYNEQFF
TGTGCCAGCAGCTCCGGACAGGGAGGTTACAATGAGCAGTTCTTC
>TRBD1|TRBV10-2|-|TRBJ2-7
CASSDFYRGSSYEQYF
TGCGCCAGCAGTGACTTCTACAGGGGTTCTTCCTACGAGCAGTACTTC
>-|TRBV6-6|-|TRBJ1-5
CASSYGGQSQPQHF
TGTGCCAGCAGTTACGGGGGGCAGAGTCAGCCCCAGCATTTT
>-|TRBV28|-|TRBJ2-7
CASSLRARQVLYF
TGTGCCAGCAGTTTAAGGGCCAGGCAGGTCCTGTACTTC
>-|TRBV5-4|-|TRBJ1-1
CASSGGMNTEAFF
TGTGCCAGTTCGGGGGGCATGAACACTGAAGCTTTCTTT
>-|TRBV21-1|-|TRBJ2-1
CASSPEGGSNEQFF
TGTGCCAGCAGCCCCGAAGGAGGGAGCAATGAGCAGTTCTTC
>TRBD1|TRBV7-9|-|TRBJ1-3
CASSLRDRAEGNTIYF
TGTGCCAGCAGCCTCCGGGACAGGGCAGAAGGAAACACCATATATTTT
>TRBD2|TRBV9|few|TRBJ2-1
CASSFRLAGGPSSYNEQFF
TGTGCCAGCAGCTTCCGACTAGCGGGGGGCCCTAGCTCCTACAATGAGCAGTTCTTC
>-|TRBV28|few|TRBJ1-1
CASNAYGRSTEAFF
TGTGCCAGCAACGCATACGGACGGAGCACTGAAGCTTTCTTT
>-|TRBV5-6|few|TRBJ2-2
CASSLPGRAGELFF
TGTGCCAGCAGCTTGCCGGGGCGAGCCGGGGAGCTGTTTTTT
>-|TRBV7-9|-|TRBJ2-7
CASSLKARDYEQYF
TGTGCCAGCAGCTTAAAGGCCAGGGACTACGAGCAGTACTTC